The TCR beta chain under discussion was sequenced for a study of Graves' ophthalmopathy and Graves' hyperthyroidism. Findings and limits, study-wide: The model's prediction of ophthalmopathy progression had 70.59% sensitivity and 72% to 80% specificity.

CDR3 regions of TCR beta were amplified from RNA transcripts. First-round RT-PCR relied on HTBI primers, and a second-round multiplex PCR came next. TCRdb reprocessed the multiplex PCR reads via MiXCR and lists one record per CDR3 protein. The repertoire consists of tens of thousands of distinct CDR3 sequences, with around half occurring once and the leading ten covering about 25%. V dropped 7 bases and J dropped 3 bases, with 22 bases sitting between them. The CDR3 length is 16 residues. The germline CDR1 and CDR2 sequences are LNHDA and SQIVND (reference sequence). About this clonotype: Its target is not known.

Stable hyperthyroidism was defined by absence of ophthalmopathy within 18 months of follow-up. The chain links TRBV19 to TRBJ2-7; D assignment may be TRBD1 or TRBD2 (6 bases each). This receptor was taken from an adult woman with stable Graves' hyperthyroidism. The sequenced material came from peripheral blood. CDR3 bases: TGTGCCAGTAACGGGGGCGCAGGGACCGGGGGCTACGAGCAGTACTTC. Its protein product is CASNGGAGTGGYEQYF.